A selection of T cell receptor beta chains follows, all from one sample in a study of blood T cell repertoires in COVID-19. Libraries were prepared by immunoSEQ multiplex PCR; TCRdb keeps only in-frame clonotypes and omits some of them. The sample carries roughly 110,000 clones, roughly 90% recorded once. The source material was peripheral blood. The origin of the receptors is a man aged 35 to 55 with active or convalescent COVID-19. Both conserved end residues are part of each CDR3. A D gene is named only where the DNA matches it firmly. Clone sizes are given selectively: once, few, many, or a class where the clone is expanded.

>TRBJ2-1|TRBD2|NA|TRBV7-2
CASSGSGAPNEQFF
TGTGCCAGCAGCGGAAGCGGGGCCCCCAATGAGCAGTTCTTC
>TRBJ2-1|NA|once|TRBV18
CASSPGFGKGNNEQFF
TGTGCCAGCTCACCGGGGTTCGGGAAGGGTAACAATGAGCAGTTCTTC
>TRBJ2-7|TRBD1|NA|TRBV2
CASVGQGYEQYF
TGTGCCAGCGTCGGACAGGGGTACGAGCAGTACTTC
>TRBJ1-5|TRBD1|NA|TRBV5-5
CASSRDSGQPQHF
TGTGCCAGCAGCCGGGACAGCGGGCAGCCCCAGCATTTT
>TRBJ2-1|TRBD2|NA|TRBV11-2
CASSLSGGNEQFF
TGTGCCAGCAGCTTATCCGGGGGGAATGAGCAGTTCTTC
>TRBJ1-5|NA|NA|TRBV6-5
CASNPTPGGNQPQHF
TGTGCCAGCAACCCCACTCCCGGGGGCAATCAGCCCCAGCATTTT
>TRBJ2-1|TRBD2|NA|TRBV7-7
CASSPRAGEASNEQFF
TGTGCCAGCAGCCCCCGAGCGGGGGAGGCCTCCAATGAGCAGTTCTTC
>TRBJ1-5|TRBD1|NA|TRBV2
CASRGQINQPQHF
TGTGCCAGCAGGGGACAGATCAATCAGCCCCAGCATTTT
>TRBJ2-7|NA|NA|TRBV6-2/TRBV6-3
CASSSYPYEQYF
TGTGCCAGCAGTTCCTACCCCTACGAGCAGTACTTC
>TRBJ2-3|NA|NA|TRBV2
CASTQATSTDTQYF
TGTGCCAGCACCCAAGCGACTAGCACAGATACGCAGTATTTT
>TRBJ2-1|TRBD1|NA|TRBV4-3
CASSQDHFTGQGAGNEQFF
TGCGCCAGCAGCCAAGATCATTTCACGGGACAGGGGGCTGGAAATGAGCAGTTCTTC
>TRBJ2-4|NA|NA|TRBV15
CATSSTGSDKNIQYF
TGTGCCACCAGCTCGACAGGATCCGACAAAAACATTCAGTACTTC
>TRBJ2-7|TRBD1|NA|TRBV28
CASRRDRGWESYEQYF
TGTGCCAGCAGGCGGGACAGGGGCTGGGAGTCCTACGAGCAGTACTTC
>TRBJ2-6|NA|NA|TRBV14
CASMKGTGANVLTF
TGTGCCAGCATGAAGGGGACTGGGGCCAACGTCCTGACTTTC
>TRBJ1-2|NA|NA|TRBV13
CASSLGGVVTF
TGTGCCAGCAGCTTAGGAGGGGTTGTCACCTTC
>TRBJ1-6|NA|NA|TRBV28
CASSVVAYNSPLHF
TGTGCCAGCAGTGTAGTAGCATATAATTCACCCCTCCACTTT
>TRBJ2-7|TRBD2|NA|TRBV19
CASSRGWRENEQYF
TGTGCCAGTAGTAGGGGATGGCGGGAGAACGAGCAGTACTTC
>TRBJ1-6|NA|NA|TRBV2
CARGGASSYNSPLHF
TGTGCGAGGGGAGGGGCGAGCTCCTATAATTCACCCCTCCACTTT
>TRBJ2-1|TRBD1|NA|TRBV27
CASSSSDRGRRDEQFF
TGTGCCAGCAGTTCCTCGGACAGGGGGCGCAGAGATGAGCAGTTCTTC
>TRBJ2-1|NA|NA|TRBV20-1
CSARYLQGQFF
TGCAGTGCTAGATATTTGCAGGGGCAGTTCTTC
>TRBJ1-3|NA|NA|TRBV30
CAWSVLGGGTGNTIYF
TGTGCCTGGAGTGTACTCGGGGGGGGCACGGGAAACACCATATATTTT
>TRBJ2-1|TRBD1|NA|TRBV4-3
CASSRSGTGMNEQFF
TGCGCCAGCAGTCGATCCGGGACAGGGATGAATGAGCAGTTCTTC
>TRBJ2-1|NA|NA|TRBV3-1/TRBV3-2
CASSSSRGDNEQFF
TGTGCCAGCAGTTCCAGCCGGGGAGACAATGAGCAGTTCTTC
>TRBJ2-1|NA|NA|TRBV7-3
CASSPLRSSYNEQFF
TGTGCCAGCAGCCCGCTAAGGAGCTCCTACAATGAGCAGTTCTTC
>TRBJ2-2|TRBD1|NA|TRBV28
CASRKGQGWGELFF
TGTGCCAGCAGAAAGGGACAGGGATGGGGGGAGCTGTTTTTT
>TRBJ2-1|TRBD2|NA|TRBV5-4
CASSLSSGPHNEQFF
TGTGCCAGCAGCTTATCTAGCGGGCCCCACAATGAGCAGTTCTTC
>TRBJ2-1|NA|NA|TRBV5-1
CASSLEAGSYNEQFF
TGCGCCAGCAGCTTGGAGGCGGGCTCCTACAATGAGCAGTTCTTC
>TRBJ2-7|NA|NA|TRBV7-9
CASSSDKQGSSYEQYF
TGTGCCAGCAGCTCTGATAAACAGGGTTCCTCCTACGAGCAGTACTTC
>TRBJ2-7|TRBD1|once|TRBV29-1
CSVTGNRYEQYF
TGCAGCGTGACAGGGAATAGGTACGAGCAGTACTTC
>TRBJ2-3|NA|NA|TRBV10-3
CAISAGMSTDTQYF
TGTGCCATCAGTGCAGGGATGAGCACAGATACGCAGTATTTT
>TRBJ2-3|TRBD2|NA|TRBV7-2
CASSYYSGGTQYF
TGTGCCAGCAGCTATTATTCGGGAGGGACGCAGTATTTT
>TRBJ1-5|NA|NA|TRBV28
CASSLPDGGGNQPQHF
TGTGCCAGCAGTTTACCTGACGGGGGGGGGAATCAGCCCCAGCATTTT
>TRBJ2-3|TRBD1|NA|TRBV7-8
CASNTWDRVGTDTQYF
TGTGCCAGCAACACATGGGACAGGGTCGGCACAGATACGCAGTATTTT
>TRBJ1-5|NA|NA|TRBV6-5
CASKDLTRGNQPQHF
TGTGCCAGCAAGGACCTGACTAGGGGCAATCAGCCCCAGCATTTT
>TRBJ1-4|TRBD1|NA|TRBV9
CASSGGGVDEKLFF
TGTGCCAGCAGCGGAGGGGGCGTTGATGAAAAACTGTTTTTT
>TRBJ1-4|NA|few|TRBV4-2
CASSQDGAEKLFF
TGTGCCAGCAGCCAAGATGGGGCTGAAAAACTGTTTTTT
>TRBJ2-7|TRBD2|NA|TRBV11-2
CASSLEREYSGRTIFDEQYF
TGTGCCAGCAGCTTAGAGAGGGAGTATAGCGGGAGGACCATCTTTGACGAGCAGTACTTC
>TRBJ2-1|NA|NA|TRBV5-1
CASSLEAGADYNEQFF
TGCGCCAGCAGCTTGGAGGCGGGGGCTGACTACAATGAGCAGTTCTTC
>TRBJ2-7|NA|NA|TRBV11-2
CASSLVSAGTYEQYF
TGTGCCAGCAGCTTAGTTTCGGCAGGGACCTACGAGCAGTACTTC
>TRBJ2-7|TRBD1|NA|TRBV10-3
CAISVPRLGQGAAEQYF
TGTGCCATCAGTGTCCCCCGACTGGGGCAGGGGGCGGCCGAGCAGTACTTC
>TRBJ1-6|TRBD1|NA|TRBV30
CAWSEGQGVSPLHF
TGTGCCTGGAGTGAGGGACAGGGTGTTTCACCCCTCCACTTT
>TRBJ1-5|NA|NA|TRBV5-1
CASSEGVIGTGNQPQHF
TGCGCCAGCAGTGAGGGGGTTATCGGTACGGGCAATCAGCCCCAGCATTTT
>TRBJ2-2|TRBD2|NA|TRBV6-2/TRBV6-3
CASSSPRGSGRENTGELFF
TGTGCCAGCAGTTCCCCTCGGGGTAGCGGGAGGGAGAACACCGGGGAGCTGTTTTTT
>TRBJ2-5|NA|NA|TRBV9
CASSPPADGGSWGGTQYF
TGTGCCAGCAGCCCCCCAGCAGATGGCGGTTCGTGGGGAGGGACCCAGTACTTC
>TRBJ2-5|NA|NA|TRBV7-2
CASSLGVIETQYF
TGTGCCAGCAGCTTAGGAGTGATTGAGACCCAGTACTTC